This TCR beta chain is drawn from a study of cytomegalovirus exposure and HLA in healthy donors. Vbeta (60) and Jbeta (13) primers were used in the PCR. Generated by immunoSEQ multiplex PCR, the TCRdb table keeps only in-frame clones and is missing some. The sample gives 100,000 to 150,000 clones, over 60% of which show up once; under 5% is in the top ten. Study conclusions and caveats: Reports described diagnosis of cytomegalovirus status by the classifier as highly specific and sensitive. Later analysis identified a missense DCLRE1C variant that was linked to TCR beta V- and J-gene trimming. A later analysis reportedly identified an Asian-associated ancestry cluster as carrying fewer N-insertions than the approximately 620-donor mean. As immune exposure information, only CMV serostatus was available.

Trimming stripped 4 bases from V and 4 bases from J, with 17 bases between. The CDR3 has 15 residues. The V gene's germline CDR1 is KGHSH and CDR2 LQKENI. A remark on this clone: Its specificity is not known.

Sample: PBMCs. V gene TRBV18 combines with J gene TRBJ2-7, with TRBD1 as a possible D gene (5 bases). The origin of this receptor is a male donor in good health and CMV-seropositive. CDR3: CASSQYQGPLYEQYF. In DNA, the CDR3 is TGTGCCAGCTCACAATACCAGGGCCCACTTTACGAGCAGTACTTC.